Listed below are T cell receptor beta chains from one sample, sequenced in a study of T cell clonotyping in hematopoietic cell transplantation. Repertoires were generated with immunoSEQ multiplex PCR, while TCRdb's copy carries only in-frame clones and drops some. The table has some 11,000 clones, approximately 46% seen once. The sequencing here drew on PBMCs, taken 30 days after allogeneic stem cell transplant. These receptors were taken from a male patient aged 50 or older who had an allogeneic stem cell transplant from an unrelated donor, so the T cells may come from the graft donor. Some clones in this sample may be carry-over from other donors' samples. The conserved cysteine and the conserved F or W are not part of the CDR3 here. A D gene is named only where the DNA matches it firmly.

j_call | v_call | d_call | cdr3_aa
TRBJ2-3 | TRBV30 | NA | AWRLYTSLLTDTQY
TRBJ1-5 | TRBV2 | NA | ASRGQGNQPQH
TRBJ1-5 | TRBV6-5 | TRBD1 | ASSYSGQGNQPQH
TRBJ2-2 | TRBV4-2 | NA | ASSQDQRKGRYTGELF
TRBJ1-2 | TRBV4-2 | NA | ASSQGWNGYT
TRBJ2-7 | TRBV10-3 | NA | AISDPNGSYEQY
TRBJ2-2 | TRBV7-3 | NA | ASSLFFGAGELF
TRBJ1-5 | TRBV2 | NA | ASSEQPPSVGQPQH
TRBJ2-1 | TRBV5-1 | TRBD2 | ASSLAVGRGSSYNEQF
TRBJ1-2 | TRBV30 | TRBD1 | AWATGQGGWDGYT
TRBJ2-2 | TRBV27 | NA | ASGFNTGELF
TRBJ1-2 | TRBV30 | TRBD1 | AWGPGQLYGYT
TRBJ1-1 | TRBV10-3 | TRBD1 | ATGQGETEAF
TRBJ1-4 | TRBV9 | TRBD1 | ASSVTPGTGHEKLF
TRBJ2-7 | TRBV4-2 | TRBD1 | ASSLRGTGEDPSSYEQY
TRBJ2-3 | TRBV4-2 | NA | ASSHLGARSKADTQY
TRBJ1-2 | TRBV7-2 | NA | ASSLEGQLFALNYGYT
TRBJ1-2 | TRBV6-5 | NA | ASSSSGTLPNYGYT
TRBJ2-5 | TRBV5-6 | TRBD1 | ASSWDRAETQY
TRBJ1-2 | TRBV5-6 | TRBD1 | ASSLDRGNYGYT
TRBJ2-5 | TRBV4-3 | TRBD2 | ASSQEGVAGASETQY
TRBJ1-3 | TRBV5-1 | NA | ASSRDLGNTIY
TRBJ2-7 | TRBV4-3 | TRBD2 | ASSSTSGSYEQY
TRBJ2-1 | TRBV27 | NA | ASSQYNEQF
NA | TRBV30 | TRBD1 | AWDRGSGYEQY
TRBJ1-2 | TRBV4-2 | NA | ASSQESGLYGYT